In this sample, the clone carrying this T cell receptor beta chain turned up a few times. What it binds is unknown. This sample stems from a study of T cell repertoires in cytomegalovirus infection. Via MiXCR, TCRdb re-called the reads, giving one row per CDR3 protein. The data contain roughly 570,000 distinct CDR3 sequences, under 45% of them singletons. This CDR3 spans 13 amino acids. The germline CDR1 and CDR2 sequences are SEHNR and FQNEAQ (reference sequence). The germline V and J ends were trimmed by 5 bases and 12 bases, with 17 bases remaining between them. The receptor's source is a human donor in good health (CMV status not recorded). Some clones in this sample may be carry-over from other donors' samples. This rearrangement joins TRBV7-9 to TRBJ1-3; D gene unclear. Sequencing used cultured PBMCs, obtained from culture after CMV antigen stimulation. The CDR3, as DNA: TGTGCCAGCAGCCCCGCGGGGAGGACCCTCATATATTTT. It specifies CASSPAGRTLIYF.